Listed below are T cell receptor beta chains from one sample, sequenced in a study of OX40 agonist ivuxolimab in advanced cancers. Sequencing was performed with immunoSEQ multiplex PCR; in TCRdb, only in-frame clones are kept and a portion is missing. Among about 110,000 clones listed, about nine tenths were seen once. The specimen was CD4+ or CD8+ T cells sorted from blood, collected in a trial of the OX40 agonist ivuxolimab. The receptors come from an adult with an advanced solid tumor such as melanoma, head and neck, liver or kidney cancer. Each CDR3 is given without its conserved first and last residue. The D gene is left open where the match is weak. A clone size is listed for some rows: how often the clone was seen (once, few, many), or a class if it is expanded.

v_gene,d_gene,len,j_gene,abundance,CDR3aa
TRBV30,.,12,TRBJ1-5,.,AWSDPWSNQPQH
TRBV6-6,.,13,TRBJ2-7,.,ASTPNVDGSYEQY
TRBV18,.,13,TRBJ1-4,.,ASSTRVATNEKLF
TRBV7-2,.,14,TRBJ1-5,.,ASSLEAGGSNQPQH
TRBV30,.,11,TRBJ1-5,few,AWSVNRDQPQH
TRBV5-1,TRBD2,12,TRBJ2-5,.,ASRNGGVGETQY
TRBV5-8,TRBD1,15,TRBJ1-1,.,ASMAGTGAPLNTEAF
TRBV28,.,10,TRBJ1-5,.,ASSPQVQPQH
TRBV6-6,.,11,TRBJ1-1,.,ASSLTVNTEAF
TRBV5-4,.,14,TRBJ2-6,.,ASSFKGNSGANVLT
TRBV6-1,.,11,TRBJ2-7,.,ASSEAKVYEQY
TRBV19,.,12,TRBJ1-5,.,ASSIDHLQGPQH
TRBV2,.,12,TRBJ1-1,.,ATSLGQRRTEAF
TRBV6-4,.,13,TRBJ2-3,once,ASSVYPASTDTQY
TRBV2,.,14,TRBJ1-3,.,ASSGQIRSSGNTIY
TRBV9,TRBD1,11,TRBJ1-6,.,ASGDRVNSPLH
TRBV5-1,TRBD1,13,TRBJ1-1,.,ASSSGQGAFPLAF
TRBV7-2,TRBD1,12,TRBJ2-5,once,ASRRQGNLETQY
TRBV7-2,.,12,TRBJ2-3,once,ASSFRQVTDTQY
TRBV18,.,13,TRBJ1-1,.,ASSSQRDTNTEAF
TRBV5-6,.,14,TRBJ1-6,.,ASSLIGSSYNSPLH
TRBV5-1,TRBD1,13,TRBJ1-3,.,ASSLGTVSGNTIY
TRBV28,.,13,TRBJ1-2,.,ASSQIQDLSSGYT
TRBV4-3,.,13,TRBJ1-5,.,ASSQGGLGGQPQH
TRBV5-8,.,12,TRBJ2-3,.,ASSFGPGTDTQY
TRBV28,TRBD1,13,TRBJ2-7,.,ASSLRPGQGYEQY
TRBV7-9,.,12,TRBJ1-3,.,ASSSQGFGNTIY
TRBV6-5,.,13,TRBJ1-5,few,ASSYSFGSNQPQH
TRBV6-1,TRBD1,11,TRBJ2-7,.,ASMRGQGNEQY
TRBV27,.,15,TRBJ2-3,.,ASRWDIPTLSTDTQY
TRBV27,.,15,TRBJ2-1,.,ASSSIPPRGGGNEQF